Listed below are T cell receptor beta chains from one sample, sequenced in a study of blood T cell repertoires in COVID-19. TCRdb's copy holds only in-frame clones and misses some; the assay was immunoSEQ multiplex PCR. The sample shows about 310,000 clones, roughly 90% of them seen only once. Sequencing used PBMCs or T cells enriched from blood (not recorded which). The receptors derive from a woman aged 40 to 55 who had recovered from COVID-19. Both conserved end residues are part of each CDR3. Each record gives: J gene, D gene, clone size, V gene, CDR3 protein, CDR3 DNA. D genes are given only for firm matches. Clone size is stated in some rows and not others, as once, few, many or a class when expanded.

J gene: TRBJ2-1; D gene: TRBD1; clone size: .; V gene: TRBV9; CDR3 protein: CASTPWGQGASNEQFF; CDR3 DNA: TGTGCCAGCACCCCTTGGGGACAGGGGGCGAGCAATGAGCAGTTCTTC
J gene: TRBJ2-7; D gene: .; clone size: .; V gene: TRBV6-2/TRBV6-3; CDR3 protein: CASSSGEQYF; CDR3 DNA: TGTGCCAGCAGTTCCGGCGAGCAGTACTTC
J gene: TRBJ2-1; D gene: .; clone size: .; V gene: TRBV7-8; CDR3 protein: CASSFSVSGTPNNEQFF; CDR3 DNA: TGTGCCAGCAGCTTTAGCGTCTCCGGGACTCCTAATAATGAGCAGTTCTTC
J gene: TRBJ2-1; D gene: TRBD2; clone size: .; V gene: TRBV7-7; CDR3 protein: CASSPGLATYNEQFF; CDR3 DNA: TGTGCTAGCAGCCCGGGACTAGCGACCTACAATGAGCAGTTCTTC
J gene: TRBJ2-1; D gene: .; clone size: .; V gene: TRBV11-3; CDR3 protein: CASSLEQGTYNEQFF; CDR3 DNA: TGTGCCAGCAGCTTAGAACAGGGCACCTACAATGAGCAGTTCTTC
J gene: TRBJ1-1; D gene: .; clone size: .; V gene: TRBV29-1; CDR3 protein: CSVEELGGNTEAFF; CDR3 DNA: TGCAGCGTTGAAGAACTCGGCGGGAACACTGAAGCTTTCTTT
J gene: TRBJ1-5; D gene: TRBD1; clone size: .; V gene: TRBV30; CDR3 protein: CAWSQGGWDQPQHF; CDR3 DNA: TGTGCCTGGAGCCAGGGGGGATGGGATCAGCCCCAGCATTTT
J gene: TRBJ2-2; D gene: TRBD2; clone size: .; V gene: TRBV7-2; CDR3 protein: CASSLGGGTRSSGGELFF; CDR3 DNA: TGTGCCAGCAGCCTTGGAGGTGGGACTAGGTCCTCTGGCGGGGAGCTGTTTTTT
J gene: TRBJ2-3; D gene: .; clone size: .; V gene: TRBV28; CDR3 protein: CASSFPDRSRRTDTQYF; CDR3 DNA: TGTGCCAGCAGTTTCCCCGACAGGAGTCGGCGCACAGATACGCAGTATTTT
J gene: TRBJ2-1; D gene: TRBD2; clone size: .; V gene: TRBV5-1; CDR3 protein: CASSLQLAGGNEQFF; CDR3 DNA: TGCGCCAGCAGCTTGCAATTAGCGGGGGGCAATGAGCAGTTCTTC
J gene: TRBJ1-3; D gene: .; clone size: .; V gene: TRBV5-6; CDR3 protein: CASSLYGILSGNTIYF; CDR3 DNA: TGTGCCAGCAGCTTGTACGGGATCCTCTCTGGAAACACCATATATTTT
J gene: TRBJ2-1; D gene: TRBD2; clone size: .; V gene: TRBV3-1/TRBV3-2; CDR3 protein: CASSQAYAGGVYEQFF; CDR3 DNA: TGTGCCAGCAGCCAAGCCTATGCGGGGGGCGTCTATGAGCAGTTCTTC
J gene: TRBJ2-2; D gene: .; clone size: .; V gene: TRBV13; CDR3 protein: CASSTLDSANTGELFF; CDR3 DNA: TGTGCCAGCAGCACCCTGGACTCCGCGAACACCGGGGAGCTGTTTTTT
J gene: TRBJ1-1; D gene: .; clone size: .; V gene: TRBV3-1/TRBV3-2; CDR3 protein: CASSQGSGQKNTEAFF; CDR3 DNA: TGTGCCAGCAGCCAAGGGTCGGGACAAAAGAACACTGAAGCTTTCTTT
J gene: TRBJ2-5; D gene: .; clone size: once; V gene: TRBV7-2; CDR3 protein: CASSLVRGAGSETQYF; CDR3 DNA: TGTGCCAGCAGCTTAGTTCGGGGGGCGGGGTCGGAGACCCAGTACTTC
J gene: TRBJ1-3; D gene: .; clone size: .; V gene: TRBV30; CDR3 protein: CAWSADIRQGNTIYF; CDR3 DNA: TGTGCCTGGAGTGCCGATATCCGACAGGGAAACACCATATATTTT
J gene: TRBJ2-7; D gene: TRBD1; clone size: .; V gene: TRBV7-2; CDR3 protein: CASSFAPGGSGEQYF; CDR3 DNA: TGTGCCAGCAGCTTCGCCCCAGGGGGCTCGGGCGAGCAGTACTTC
J gene: TRBJ1-1; D gene: TRBD1; clone size: .; V gene: TRBV6-5; CDR3 protein: CASSSTGGDTEAFF; CDR3 DNA: TGTGCCAGCAGCTCAACAGGGGGTGACACTGAAGCTTTCTTT
J gene: TRBJ2-1; D gene: TRBD1; clone size: .; V gene: TRBV4-3; CDR3 protein: CASSQVGGQGSAYNEQFF; CDR3 DNA: TGCGCCAGCAGCCAAGTCGGGGGACAGGGGAGCGCCTACAATGAGCAGTTCTTC
J gene: TRBJ2-7; D gene: TRBD1; clone size: few; V gene: TRBV19; CDR3 protein: CASSTGQGDTYYEQYF; CDR3 DNA: TGTGCCAGTAGTACCGGACAGGGGGATACCTACTACGAGCAGTACTTC
J gene: TRBJ1-2; D gene: .; clone size: .; V gene: TRBV24-1; CDR3 protein: CATSDPQGLYGYTF; CDR3 DNA: TGTGCCACCAGTGACCCTCAGGGACTATATGGCTACACCTTC
J gene: TRBJ2-7; D gene: TRBD2; clone size: .; V gene: TRBV7-2; CDR3 protein: CASSETSGAYEQYF; CDR3 DNA: TGTGCCAGCAGCGAAACTAGCGGGGCTTACGAGCAGTACTTC
J gene: TRBJ2-7; D gene: TRBD2; clone size: .; V gene: TRBV5-1; CDR3 protein: CASSLSGGAPYEQYF; CDR3 DNA: TGCGCCAGCAGCTTGTCCGGGGGGGCCCCCTACGAGCAGTACTTC
J gene: TRBJ2-7; D gene: .; clone size: .; V gene: TRBV7-3; CDR3 protein: CASSLRVGEEQYF; CDR3 DNA: TGTGCCAGCAGCTTACGGGTCGGGGAAGAGCAGTACTTC
J gene: TRBJ2-5; D gene: TRBD2; clone size: once; V gene: TRBV7-6; CDR3 protein: CASSLVALTSGRGKETQYF; CDR3 DNA: TGTGCCAGCAGCTTAGTCGCTCTGACTAGCGGGAGAGGGAAGGAGACCCAGTACTTC
J gene: TRBJ2-7; D gene: .; clone size: .; V gene: TRBV11-3; CDR3 protein: CASSWTLGGQYEQYF; CDR3 DNA: TGTGCCAGCAGCTGGACACTAGGAGGGCAGTACGAGCAGTACTTC
J gene: TRBJ2-1; D gene: .; clone size: .; V gene: TRBV5-1; CDR3 protein: CASSLSNVDEQFF; CDR3 DNA: TGCGCCAGCAGCTTGAGCAACGTCGATGAGCAGTTCTTC
J gene: TRBJ1-2; D gene: .; clone size: .; V gene: TRBV6-5; CDR3 protein: CASSYSSGAGYGYTF; CDR3 DNA: TGTGCCAGCAGTTACTCATCAGGGGCCGGCTATGGCTACACCTTC
J gene: TRBJ2-1; D gene: .; clone size: .; V gene: TRBV9; CDR3 protein: CASSVATPPSYNEQFF; CDR3 DNA: TGTGCCAGCAGCGTAGCTACCCCCCCCTCCTACAATGAGCAGTTCTTC
J gene: TRBJ1-5; D gene: .; clone size: .; V gene: TRBV2; CDR3 protein: CASSEGQVSNQPQHF; CDR3 DNA: TGTGCCAGCAGTGAAGGACAGGTTAGCAATCAGCCCCAGCATTTT
J gene: TRBJ2-7; D gene: TRBD2; clone size: .; V gene: TRBV29-1; CDR3 protein: CSVEGIAGVYEQYF; CDR3 DNA: TGCAGCGTTGAGGGAATAGCGGGAGTTTACGAGCAGTACTTC
J gene: TRBJ2-3; D gene: .; clone size: .; V gene: TRBV27; CDR3 protein: CASRWGVGTDTQYF; CDR3 DNA: TGTGCCAGCAGATGGGGGGTCGGGACAGATACGCAGTATTTT
J gene: TRBJ1-5; D gene: .; clone size: .; V gene: TRBV7-2; CDR3 protein: CASSSQGLGNQPQHF; CDR3 DNA: TGTGCCAGCAGCTCACAGGGCCTGGGCAATCAGCCCCAGCATTTT
J gene: TRBJ1-1; D gene: .; clone size: .; V gene: TRBV27; CDR3 protein: CASSRPLAGEFTEAFF; CDR3 DNA: TGTGCCAGCAGTCGCCCCCTGGCAGGGGAATTCACTGAAGCTTTCTTT
J gene: TRBJ2-7; D gene: .; clone size: .; V gene: TRBV9; CDR3 protein: CASSVEASEGHEQYF; CDR3 DNA: TGTGCCAGCAGCGTAGAAGCCTCAGAGGGTCACGAGCAGTACTTC
J gene: TRBJ1-1; D gene: .; clone size: .; V gene: TRBV11-1; CDR3 protein: CASSLDREYTEAFF; CDR3 DNA: TGTGCCAGCAGCTTAGACAGGGAGTACACTGAAGCTTTCTTT
J gene: TRBJ1-3; D gene: .; clone size: once; V gene: TRBV7-9; CDR3 protein: CASSLRPRGGKGNTIYF; CDR3 DNA: TGTGCCAGCAGCTTAAGGCCCCGTGGAGGAAAAGGAAACACCATATATTTT
J gene: TRBJ2-2; D gene: TRBD2; clone size: .; V gene: TRBV5-1; CDR3 protein: CASSPLAGGPAGELFF; CDR3 DNA: TGCGCCAGCAGCCCACTAGCGGGGGGGCCCGCCGGGGAGCTGTTTTTT
J gene: TRBJ2-5; D gene: TRBD2; clone size: .; V gene: TRBV7-6; CDR3 protein: CASSQLAEQETQYF; CDR3 DNA: TGTGCCAGCAGCCAGCTAGCGGAACAAGAGACCCAGTACTTC
J gene: TRBJ1-2; D gene: .; clone size: .; V gene: TRBV6-5; CDR3 protein: CATIKGDYGYTF; CDR3 DNA: TGTGCCACCATCAAGGGGGACTATGGCTACACCTTC
J gene: TRBJ2-5; D gene: TRBD1; clone size: .; V gene: TRBV24-1; CDR3 protein: CATSDLGTGMAETQYF; CDR3 DNA: TGTGCCACCAGTGACCTGGGGACAGGGATGGCAGAGACCCAGTACTTC
J gene: TRBJ2-1; D gene: .; clone size: .; V gene: TRBV6-1; CDR3 protein: CASSEIGRSNEQFF; CDR3 DNA: TGTGCCAGCAGTGAAATAGGCCGGAGCAATGAGCAGTTCTTC
J gene: TRBJ1-1; D gene: TRBD1; clone size: .; V gene: TRBV5-6; CDR3 protein: CASSFWTGKRVNTEAFF; CDR3 DNA: TGTGCCAGCAGCTTTTGGACAGGGAAAAGGGTGAACACTGAAGCTTTCTTT
J gene: TRBJ2-3; D gene: TRBD1; clone size: once; V gene: TRBV7-3; CDR3 protein: CASSSGDRGATDTQYF; CDR3 DNA: TGTGCCAGCAGCTCTGGGGACAGGGGGGCAACAGATACGCAGTATTTT
J gene: TRBJ1-2; D gene: .; clone size: .; V gene: TRBV28; CDR3 protein: CASSPTVNYGYTF; CDR3 DNA: TGTGCCAGCAGTCCGACAGTTAACTATGGCTACACCTTC
J gene: TRBJ1-3; D gene: .; clone size: .; V gene: TRBV5-4; CDR3 protein: CASSTQGGSSGNTIYF; CDR3 DNA: TGTGCCAGCAGCACACAAGGGGGAAGCTCTGGAAACACCATATATTTT
J gene: TRBJ2-3; D gene: .; clone size: .; V gene: TRBV19; CDR3 protein: CASSGGPLGTQYF; CDR3 DNA: TGTGCCAGTAGTGGGGGCCCCTTGGGTACGCAGTATTTT
J gene: TRBJ2-1; D gene: TRBD2; clone size: .; V gene: TRBV3-1/TRBV3-2; CDR3 protein: CASSRPGLGYNEQFF; CDR3 DNA: TGTGCCAGCAGCCGTCCGGGACTAGGGTACAATGAGCAGTTCTTC
J gene: TRBJ2-3; D gene: .; clone size: once; V gene: TRBV7-6; CDR3 protein: CASSFSAGRQTFGNTQYF; CDR3 DNA: TGTGCCAGCAGCTTCTCCGCGGGGCGGCAGACTTTCGGGAATACGCAGTATTTT
J gene: TRBJ1-1; D gene: .; clone size: .; V gene: TRBV29-1; CDR3 protein: CSSIRGETEAFF; CDR3 DNA: TGCAGCTCGATCCGGGGGGAGACTGAAGCTTTCTTT